Following are 28 T cell receptor beta chains from one sample sequenced in a study of shared clonotypes between healthy human individuals (dated by TCRdb to 2018 to 2020). The library was prepared using the immunoSEQ multiplex PCR assay. TCRdb limited this immuneACCESS table to in-frame rearrangements with V and J called. A share of clones is missing; checked studies link under half to unresolved V genes, and the rest is unexplained. For this sample there are fewer than 850,000 clones; less than 95% appear just once. Jointly, the top ten make up 30% to 40% of the sample. The sample was memory CD8+ T cells from PBMCs. The label giving this sample's cell subset or site can be read as: CD45RO+ cells pooled with CCR7-negative TemRA cells. The source is a man aged 18-30 years in good health. Some clones in this sample may be carry-over from other donors' samples.

The rearrangement joins TRBV11-3 to TRBJ1-1, with TRBD1 as a possible D gene (6 bases). The length of the CDR3 is 15 residues. Between the trimmed V and J ends, which lost 4 bases and 1 base, there was a span of 13 bases. Germline V gene lookup returns CDR1 SGHNT and CDR2 YENEEA. CDR3 bases: TGTGCCAGCAGCTCCACGGGGGGCCCGAACACTGAAGCTTTCTTT. This translates into CASSSTGGPNTEAFF.

The chain recombines TRBV10-3 with TRBJ2-1; D perhaps matches TRBD2 (6 bases). The CDR3 has 15 amino acids. The germline gives CDR1 ENHRY, CDR2 SYGVKD. Trimming pared 0 bases from V and 5 bases from J, leaving 11 bases between. CDR3 nucleotide sequence: TGTGCCATCAGTGAGTCAAGCGGGCTTAACAATGAGCAGTTCTTC. This codes for CAISESSGLNNEQFF.

CDR3 nucleotides: TGTGCCAGCAGCTTAGACGAAGCCAAAAACATTCAGTACTTC. Its translation: CASSLDEAKNIQYF. The chain joins TRBV7-9 to TRBJ2-4; D is ambiguous. This CDR3 has 14 amino acids. Germline V gene data show CDR1 as SEHNR and CDR2 as FQNEAQ (reference sequence). Trimming removed 1 base from V and 0 bases from J, with 4 bases in between.

The CDR3 spells CASSLSGENTEAFF. The CDR3 DNA follows: TGTGCCAGCTCACTATCAGGGGAGAACACTGAAGCTTTCTTT. The J gene is TRBJ1-1, the V gene TRBV18; a possible D gene is TRBD1 (6 bases). Germline CDR1 and CDR2: KGHSH and LQKENI. V was clipped by 4 bases and J by 1 base, with 10 bases between them. The CDR3 totals 14 residues.

V gene TRBV4-3 combines with J gene TRBJ2-1; D possibly corresponds to TRBD1 (5 bases). Germline CDR1 is LGHNA and CDR2 is YSLEER. Between the trimmed V and J ends, which lost 0 bases and 0 bases, there was a span of 9 bases. The CDR3 is 16 amino acids. The CDR3 bases are TGCGCCAGCAGCCAAGATTGGCAGGGCTCCTACAATGAGCAGTTCTTC. Translating gives CASSQDWQGSYNEQFF.

The rearrangement links TRBV10-1 to TRBJ2-1; 7 bases map to TRBD2. The CDR3 has 17 residues. Germline CDR1 reads WNHNN; CDR2 reads SYGVQD (reference sequence). The junction had 9 bases not matched to a gene; V was cut back by 0 bases and J by 4 bases. DNA for the CDR3: TGCGCCAGCAGTGAGTCGATGGCTAGCGGCGAATACAATGAGCAGTTCTTC. Its translation is CASSESMASGEYNEQFF.

The gene calls are TRBV27 and TRBJ2-5, with D unclear. The CDR3 runs 14 residues. The germline CDR1 and CDR2 sequences are MNHEY and SMNVEV (reference sequence). Trimming shortened V by 2 bases and J by 7 bases, and 14 bases separated the two germline ends. The chain's CDR3 is CASSLIPTIGTQYF. The CDR3 DNA follows: TGTGCCAGCAGTTTAATCCCCACCATAGGGACCCAGTACTTC.

V and J are TRBV7-2 and TRBJ2-5; D could derive from TRBD1 or TRBD2 (6 bases each). Germline V CDR1 and CDR2: SGHTA, FQGNSA. This CDR3 spans 15 amino acids. V was trimmed by 1 base and J by 5 bases, leaving 14 bases between them. The CDR3 reads CASSLVGGAGETQYF. CDR3 nucleotide sequence: TGTGCCAGCAGCTTAGTGGGGGGCGCCGGGGAGACCCAGTACTTC.

The chain is built from TRBV21-1 and TRBJ1-1. TRBV21-1 is noted as a pseudogene. The CDR3 extends over 18 amino acids. The CDR3: CASSKGRPPGNVHTEAFF. The CDR3 DNA sequence: TGTGCCAGCAGCAAAGGTCGCCCCCCGGGCAACGTTCACACTGAAGCTTTCTTT.

This clone was observed a single time. The chain's CDR3 is CASSYNLMEQFF. CDR3 sequence (DNA): TGTGCCAGCAGTTACAATTTGATGGAACAGTTCTTC. The gene calls are TRBV6-6 and TRBJ2-1; D uncertain. There are 12 residues in the CDR3. Germline V gene data show CDR1 as MNHNY and CDR2 as SVGAGI (reference sequence). Trimming removed 2 bases at V and 13 bases at J, with 12 bases between.

The V and J genes are TRBV11-2 and TRBJ1-2; D is ambiguous. Germline loops: CDR1 SGHAT, CDR2 FQNNGV. The CDR3 consists of 13 residues. Trimming shortened V by 5 bases and J by 2 bases, and 9 bases separated the two germline ends. The CDR3 spells CASSPSENYGYTF. CDR3 coding DNA: TGTGCCAGCAGCCCTTCTGAAAACTATGGCTACACCTTC.

The chain uses TRBV11-2 and TRBJ1-1, with D tentatively TRBD1 (5 bases). V shed 1 base and J shed 1 base, with 13 bases lying between them. Germline CDR1 and CDR2: SGHAT and FQNNGV. The CDR3 sequence is 16 residues long. This CDR3 reads CASSLAPGQPNTEAFF. The CDR3 DNA sequence: TGTGCCAGCAGCTTAGCGCCGGGGCAGCCGAACACTGAAGCTTTCTTT.

This sequence joins TRBV7-9 and TRBJ2-7; 7 nucleotides line up with TRBD2. This CDR3 comprises 14 residues. Trimming removed 1 base from V and 6 bases from J; junction bases left unmatched: 6. The germline CDR1 and CDR2 sequences are SEHNR and FQNEAQ (reference sequence). The CDR3 DNA is TGTGCCAGCAGCTTAGGGGGGGGTCCGCCCGAGCAGTACTTC. Translating it yields CASSLGGGPPEQYF.

CDR3 sequence (DNA): TGTGCCAGCAGTTTCGGGACAGCCTACAATGAGCAGTTCTTC. It translates to CASSFGTAYNEQFF. This sequence joins TRBV6-5 and TRBJ2-1, with 7 nucleotides matching TRBD1. The length of the CDR3 is 14 residues. The trim removed 4 bases at V and 2 bases at J, leaving 2 bases unmatched. CDR1 and CDR2 from the germline V gene are MNHEY and SVGAGI.

This chain uses TRBV11-2 with TRBJ2-2, with 8 bases fitting TRBD2. CDR1 and CDR2 from the germline V gene are SGHAT and FQNNGV. The CDR3 is made up of 17 amino acids. V dropped 0 bases and J dropped 7; count of bases not matched to a gene: 10. This chain's CDR3 is CASSLDPSTGTSGELFF. CDR3 in DNA: TGTGCCAGCAGCTTAGACCCCTCTACCGGGACTAGCGGGGAGCTGTTTTTT.

V gene TRBV6-5 combines with J gene TRBJ1-6; D perhaps matches TRBD1 (6 bases). V was pared by 7 bases and J by 7 bases, with 17 bases between. CDR1 MNHEY and CDR2 SVGAGI come from the germline V gene. There are 15 residues in the CDR3. CDR3 protein: CASTPQGHWNSPLHF. The CDR3 nucleotides read TGTGCCAGCACCCCCCAGGGGCATTGGAATTCACCCCTCCACTTT.

This clone was observed a few times. V and J are TRBV7-9 and TRBJ2-7, with D possibly TRBD1 on 7 matching bases. V was clipped by 4 bases and J by 0 bases, with 19 bases between them. Germline CDR1 is SEHNR and CDR2 is FQNEAQ (reference sequence). The CDR3 sequence is 17 residues long. In nucleotides, the CDR3 is TGTGCCAGCAGCTCCAAGGCAGGGGGGCTATTCTCCTACGAGCAGTACTTC. This codes for CASSSKAGGLFSYEQYF.

The rearrangement joins TRBV19 to TRBJ2-1; 9 nucleotides align to TRBD2. The CDR3 is 14 residues long. J gave up 4 bases and V 5 bases, and 3 bases lay outside the gene matches. Germline loops: CDR1 LNHDA, CDR2 SQIVND (reference sequence). CDR3 sequence (DNA): TGTGCCAGTAGTGAACTAGCGGGTTACAATGAGCAGTTCTTC. Protein product: CASSELAGYNEQFF.

The CDR3: CASSEGHRLAGDEQYF. The DNA for the CDR3 is TGTGCCAGCAGTGAAGGACATAGACTAGCGGGAGACGAGCAGTACTTC. V and J are TRBV6-1 and TRBJ2-7, with 12 nucleotides matching TRBD2. Unmatched junction bases numbered 6, after V lost 1 base and J lost 5 bases. The CDR3 spans 16 residues. Germline V gene lookup returns CDR1 MNHNS and CDR2 SASEGT.

V gene TRBV11-2 combines with J gene TRBJ2-1; 10 bases are shared with TRBD2. Looked up from germline, CDR1 is SGHAT and CDR2 is FQNNGV. The trim removed 1 base at V and 2 bases at J, leaving 11 bases unmatched. The CDR3 spans 19 residues. In DNA form, the CDR3 reads TGTGCCAGCAGCTTAGTTCCTAGCGGGAGTGCGAGGACCTACAATGAGCAGTTCTTC. Encoded protein: CASSLVPSGSARTYNEQFF.

The chain carries TRBV27 and TRBJ2-7, with D perhaps matching TRBD1 (5 bases). V lost 5 bases and J 5 bases, leaving 13 bases between the germline ends. In germline, CDR1 is MNHEY, CDR2 SMNVEV (reference sequence). The CDR3 is made up of 13 amino acids. The CDR3 loop is CASSPQTGDEQYF. Written as DNA, the CDR3 is TGTGCCAGCAGTCCCCAAACAGGAGACGAGCAGTACTTC.

Turning to this clone: Other DNA sequences in this specimen translate into the identical CDR3. J is TRBJ2-7 and V is TRBV15, with no clear D. V was shortened by 1 base and J by 0 bases, with 10 bases between the two germline ends. This CDR3 region has 15 residues. Germline loops: CDR1 LNHNV, CDR2 YYDKDF (reference sequence). This CDR3 is CATSRGSGPSYEQYF. The CDR3 bases are TGTGCCACCAGCAGAGGGTCAGGACCCTCCTACGAGCAGTACTTC.

The chain links TRBV28 to TRBJ2-1; 13 nucleotides agree with TRBD2. CDR1 and CDR2 from the germline V gene are MDHEN and SYDVKM. V was pared by 5 bases and J by 8 bases, with 6 bases of the junction left unmatched. This CDR3 contains 15 residues. DNA of the CDR3: TGTGCCAGCAGTCCTGGACTAGCGGGAGCTGATGAGCAGTTCTTC. It specifies CASSPGLAGADEQFF.

The chain joins TRBV28 to TRBJ1-1; D is possibly TRBD1 (5 bases). Germline-derived CDR1 and CDR2 are MDHEN and SYDVKM. The V end lost 2 bases, the J end lost 7 bases, and 11 bases lay between the germline ends. The CDR3 contains 13 residues. The CDR3 loop is CASSLQGSSEAFF. CDR3 DNA: TGTGCCAGCAGTTTACAGGGTTCAAGTGAAGCTTTCTTT.

To note about this clone: Other DNA sequences within the sample encode an identical CDR3. V is TRBV5-1 and J is TRBJ2-7; 11 nucleotides agree with TRBD1. Germline V gives CDR1 SGHRS, CDR2 YFSETQ. V shed 4 bases and J 2 bases; nucleotides not matched to a gene: 2. The CDR3 has 14 residues. The CDR3 nucleotides are TGCGCCAGCAGCCCGGGACAGGGGGCCTACGAGCAGTACTTC. Translating it yields CASSPGQGAYEQYF.

The chain employs TRBV4-1 and TRBJ2-1; 14 nucleotides line up with TRBD2. CDR3 size: 16 residues. J lost 5 bases, V lost 7 bases, and 7 bases had no gene match. Germline lookup yields CDR1 MGHRA and CDR2 YSYEKL. Here the CDR3 reads CASTPLGLAGDNEQFF. CDR3 DNA sequence: TGCGCCAGCACCCCATTGGGACTAGCGGGAGACAATGAGCAGTTCTTC.

J is TRBJ1-4 and V is TRBV7-8, with D unresolved. Germline CDR1 SGHVS, CDR2 FQNEAQ. The V end was cut by 1 base, the J end by 4 bases, with 7 bases between. The CDR3 runs to 14 residues. The CDR3 region has the DNA TGTGCCAGCAGCTTAGTCGCGGGTAATGAAAAACTGTTTTTT. Amino acid sequence: CASSLVAGNEKLFF.

The chain combines TRBV5-6 with TRBJ2-1; D could derive from TRBD1 or TRBD2 (5 bases each). The CDR3 has 16 residues. Trimming took off 0 bases at V and 0 bases at J, with 10 bases between the two ends. Germline lookup yields CDR1 SGHDT and CDR2 YYEEEE. The CDR3 region is CASSLGGISSYNEQFF. The CDR3 DNA reads as TGTGCCAGCAGCTTGGGGGGGATTAGCTCCTACAATGAGCAGTTCTTC.